Listed here are 25 T cell receptor beta chains from one sample, sequenced in a study of T cell responses to AZD1222 COVID-19 vaccine. The data were produced by immunoSEQ multiplex PCR, yet TCRdb's version contains in-frame clones alone and is incomplete. Among some 150,000 clones listed, roughly 86% were seen once. The sample here was peripheral blood, taken 28 days after the second dose of the MenACWY control vaccine. All receptors derive from an adult who received the MenACWY meningococcal vaccine as a control.

This sequence joins TRBV5-1 and TRBJ2-2, with D uncertain. The germline gives CDR1 SGHRS, CDR2 YFSETQ. The V and J ends lost 0 bases and 6 bases respectively, with 18 bases between them. The length of the CDR3 is 17 residues. The CDR3: CASSLGVSGSGAGELFF. The CDR3 DNA sequence: TGCGCCAGCAGCTTGGGGGTCTCGGGCTCAGGAGCCGGGGAGCTGTTTTTT.

This clone has a single count. As DNA, the CDR3 is TGTGCCATCAGTGAGTCGAGTGGAAACACCATATATTTT. Translating it yields CAISESSGNTIYF. The chain is built from TRBV10-3 and TRBJ1-3; D is unresolved. V lost 0 bases to trimming and J lost 3 bases, with 3 bases between them. CDR1 ENHRY and CDR2 SYGVKD come from the germline V gene. CDR3 length: 13 amino acids.

V and J are TRBV5-1 and TRBJ2-7, with D hard to call. V was shortened by 1 base and J by 0 bases, with 8 bases between the two germline ends. CDR3 size: 14 residues. The V gene's germline CDR1 is SGHRS and CDR2 YFSETQ. The CDR3 DNA is TGCGCCAGCAGCTTGACGGAGAGCTCCTACGAGCAGTACTTC. It specifies CASSLTESSYEQYF.

The rearrangement links TRBV5-6 to TRBJ1-2, with D tentatively TRBD1 (5 bases). V lost 1 base and J 6 bases, leaving 16 bases between the germline ends. The germline V gene encodes CDR1 SGHDT and CDR2 YYEEEE. The CDR3 runs 15 residues. Here the CDR3 reads CASSLYGGAWDGYTF. The CDR3 DNA reads TGTGCCAGCAGCTTGTACGGCGGGGCTTGGGATGGCTACACCTTC.

The DNA of the CDR3 is TGTGCCAGTAGTATTTCAGTAATAGGGAATCAGCCCCAGCATTTT. Translation gives CASSISVIGNQPQHF. The chain joins TRBV19 to TRBJ1-5; D gene unclear. CDR1 and CDR2 (germline): LNHDA, SQIVND (reference sequence). V lost 3 bases to trimming and J lost 4 bases, with 13 bases between them. This CDR3 is 15 amino acids long.

The chain is built from TRBV9 and TRBJ2-2; 7 nucleotides line up with TRBD1. V lost 0 bases to trimming and J lost 5 bases; unmatched junction nucleotides: 7. Germline V CDR1 and CDR2: SGDLS, YYNGEE. This CDR3 region has 16 residues. The CDR3 reads CASSVAGTAGTGELFF. In DNA form, the CDR3 reads TGTGCCAGCAGCGTAGCCGGGACAGCCGGAACCGGGGAGCTGTTTTTT.

The chain couples TRBV7-8 to TRBJ2-5; 10 bases align to TRBD1. V lost 1 base to trimming and J lost 3 bases; unmatched junction nucleotides: 5. Germline lookup yields CDR1 SGHVS and CDR2 FQNEAQ. The CDR3 is made up of 16 amino acids. CDR3 bases: TGTGCCAGCAGCTTAGGGGAGACAGGGGGCAAAGAGACCCAGTACTTC. Encoded protein: CASSLGETGGKETQYF.

This chain uses TRBV28 with TRBJ1-2, with 8 bases identical to TRBD1. The CDR3 loop spans 14 amino acids. The V gene's germline CDR1 is MDHEN and CDR2 SYDVKM. The J segment lost 6 bases and the V segment lost 3 bases, leaving 6 bases of the junction unmatched. CDR3 coding DNA: TGTGCCAGCAGTTTCATCCAGGGGGCCGATGGCTACACCTTC. Protein product: CASSFIQGADGYTF.

The V and J genes are TRBV18 and TRBJ2-7; TRBD1 matches 9 bases. The CDR3 is made up of 13 amino acids. Looked up from germline, CDR1 is KGHSH and CDR2 is LQKENI. The V and J ends lost 6 bases and 2 bases, in that order; junction bases with no gene match: 2. The CDR3 loop is CASSRDRAYEQYF. DNA of the CDR3: TGTGCCAGCTCCAGGGACAGGGCCTACGAGCAGTACTTC.

The DNA of the CDR3 is TGTGCCAGCAGCGGGGGGAGGGGCGAAAAACTGTTTTTT. Its protein product is CASSGGRGEKLFF. The gene calls are TRBV5-4 and TRBJ1-4, with a possible D match to TRBD1 (5 bases). Looked up from germline, CDR1 is SGHNT and CDR2 is YYREEE (reference sequence). Trimming pared 4 bases from V and 8 bases from J, leaving 12 bases between. The CDR3 loop spans 13 amino acids.

A few counts support this clone. The chain is built from TRBV25-1 and TRBJ1-1; D call uncertain. The ends were cut back, 2 bases at V and 1 base at J, with 11 bases in the middle. CDR1 is MGHDK, CDR2 SYGVNS, per germline. This CDR3 is built from 15 residues. Here the CDR3 DNA reads TGTGCCAGCAGTGAAGCCTCGGACGGGAACACTGAAGCTTTCTTT. Encoded protein: CASSEASDGNTEAFF.

This chain links TRBV30 with TRBJ1-1, with D unclear. V lost 2 bases to trimming and J lost 5 bases, with 15 bases between them. The CDR3 runs 14 residues. CDR1 GTSNPN and CDR2 SVGIG come from the germline V gene (reference sequence). CDR3 region: CAWSTPGEKTEAFF. CDR3 nucleotide sequence: TGTGCCTGGAGTACTCCGGGAGAAAAGACTGAAGCTTTCTTT. Full variable domain (outside the CDR3, taken from reference TRBV30 and TRBJ1-1): SQTIHQWPATLVQPVGSPLSLECTVEGTSNPNLYWYRQAAGRGLQLLFYSVGIGQISSEVPQNLSASRPQDRQFILSSKKLLLSDSGFYLCAWSTPGEKTEAFFGQGTRLTVV.

The chain has TRBV5-6 and TRBJ2-2; the match to TRBD1 covers 7 bases. Germline V gene sequence: CDR1 SGHDT, CDR2 YYEEEE. The CDR3 runs to 14 residues. J lost 4 bases, V lost 5 bases, and 5 bases had no gene match. CDR3 residues: CASSGQASTGELFF. The CDR3 bases are TGTGCCAGCAGTGGACAGGCGAGCACCGGGGAGCTGTTTTTT.

The rearrangement links TRBV6-5 to TRBJ1-4; perhaps TRBD1 as D (5 bases). Germline CDR1 reads MNHEY; CDR2 reads SVGAGI. This CDR3 is built from 16 residues. Deletions cut 4 bases from V and 0 bases from J, with 12 bases between. Written as DNA, the CDR3 is TGTGCCAGCAGTTCGACCCCGGGGGCAACTAATGAAAAACTGTTTTTT. Its protein product is CASSSTPGATNEKLFF.

The genes are TRBV27 and TRBJ2-1; the match to TRBD2 covers 9 bases. In germline, CDR1 is MNHEY, CDR2 SMNVEV (reference sequence). The CDR3 has 15 amino acids. V lost 5 bases and J lost 9; bases outside the gene matches: 11. The CDR3 loop is CASSPSGGGAAEQFF. The DNA for the CDR3 is TGTGCCAGCAGTCCTTCGGGCGGGGGGGCCGCTGAGCAGTTCTTC.

The CDR3 DNA follows: TGCGCCAGCAGCCGTTGGACAGGGACCGGCGAGCAGTACTTC. It codes for CASSRWTGTGEQYF. The gene calls are TRBV4-1 and TRBJ2-7, with 8 nucleotides matching TRBD1. V lost 4 bases and J lost 6; bases outside the gene matches: 8. The CDR3 runs 14 residues. Germline loops: CDR1 MGHRA, CDR2 YSYEKL.

This clone was recorded only once. V usage is TRBV12-3 or TRBV12-4 and J usage is TRBJ1-4, with D perhaps matching TRBD1 (6 bases). V lost 3 bases, J lost 8 bases, and 10 bases lay in between. The CDR3 totals 13 residues. DNA of the CDR3: TGTGCCAGCAGTTTTTCAGGGGAAGAAAAACTGTTTTTT. Translation gives CASSFSGEEKLFF.

This chain uses TRBV4-3 with TRBJ1-1; TRBD1 is a possible D gene (5 bases). This CDR3 has 14 amino acids. The germline CDR1 and CDR2 sequences are LGHNA and YSLEER. Trimming took 4 bases from V and 4 from J, leaving 13 bases between them. DNA of the CDR3: TGCGCCAGCAGCCGCCTATCAGGGTCCACTGAAGCTTTCTTT. This sequence encodes CASSRLSGSTEAFF.

The CDR3 sequence: CATTGRGETQYF. In DNA, the CDR3 is TGTGCCACAACGGGGCGGGGGGAGACCCAGTACTTC. The rearrangement joins TRBV28 to TRBJ2-5; 7 bases match TRBD2. This CDR3 contains 12 residues. The germline V gene encodes CDR1 MDHEN and CDR2 SYDVKM. After removal of 10 bases from V and 5 bases from J, the junction contained 7 bases not matched to a gene.

V is TRBV7-2 and J is TRBJ2-7; D uncertain. The CDR3 runs to 15 residues. In germline, CDR1 is SGHTA, CDR2 FQGNSA. V shed 1 base and J shed 0 bases, with 10 bases lying between them. CDR3 sequence reads: CASSLEGQISYEQYF. The CDR3 DNA is TGTGCCAGCAGCTTAGAGGGTCAGATCTCCTACGAGCAGTACTTC.

This chain links TRBV19 with TRBJ2-7; D remains unclear. The germline V gene has CDR1 LNHDA and CDR2 SQIVND (reference sequence). This CDR3 is 13 amino acids long. Trimming took 1 base from V and 3 from J, leaving 7 bases between them. The CDR3 DNA reads as TGTGCCAGTAGTATAGGACCGAACTACGAGCAGTACTTC. The encoded protein is CASSIGPNYEQYF.

The chain employs TRBV18 and TRBJ2-5; no reliable D call. The length of the CDR3 is 13 residues. Trimming left V 6 bases short and J 2 bases short, with 10 bases between. CDR1 KGHSH and CDR2 LQKENI come from the germline V gene. In DNA form, the CDR3 reads TGTGCCAGCTCGGGGAACGGGCAAGAGACCCAGTACTTC. It encodes CASSGNGQETQYF.

The CDR3 region is CASSLLGTGYGYTF. The CDR3 bases are TGTGCCAGCAGCCTTCTTGGGACAGGCTATGGCTACACCTTC. The rearrangement joins TRBV6-2 or TRBV6-3 to TRBJ1-2, with 8 positions matching TRBD1. Germline trimming cut 6 bases from V and 4 bases from J; bases unmatched to any gene: 7. The CDR3 runs to 14 residues. Germline CDR1 and CDR2: MNHEY and SVGEGT.

A remark on this clone: One end of the junction does not line up with germline, which may come from a read error. This chain joins TRBV4-1 and TRBJ2-7, with D uncertain. Germline-derived CDR1 and CDR2 are MGHRA and YSYEKL. CDR3 size: 14 residues. CDR3 in amino acids: CASSLRIGSHEQYF. CDR3 nucleotide sequence: TGCGCCAGCAGCCTCCGAATCGGCTCCCACGAGCAGTACTTC.

On this clone itself: This sample includes further DNA sequences coding for the same CDR3. The V call is TRBV24-1, the J call TRBJ2-7; D gene unclear. The V gene lost 4 bases and the J gene lost 2 bases, with 8 bases spanning the gap. CDR1 KGHDR and CDR2 SFDVKD come from the germline V gene. The CDR3 runs to 13 residues. CDR3 in DNA: TGTGCCACCAGTGACCCTATAACCTACGAGCAGTACTTC. Its translation is CATSDPITYEQYF.